By frequency in the sample, the clone carrying this T cell receptor beta chain is medium-sized. One entry per CDR3 protein results from TCRdb running MiXCR on the PCR reads. The sample consists of about 100,000 distinct CDR3 sequences, roughly 51% of them appearing once. Germline loops: CDR1 SGHRS, CDR2 YFSETQ. V gave up 0 bases and J gave up 0 bases, with 5 bases separating them. The CDR3 length is 14 residues. The data stem from a study of CDR3 diversity in severe acne. Sequenced sample: blood. The rearrangement joins TRBV5-1 to TRBJ2-3; tentatively, D is TRBD2 (5 bases). The TCR was taken from a male donor with acne. CDR3 loop: CASSLGTSTDTQYF. The CDR3 nucleotides are TGCGCCAGCAGCTTGGGGACTAGCACAGATACGCAGTATTTT.